This T cell receptor (beta chain) was profiled in a study of blood T cell repertoires in COVID-19. Study information: Symptom resolution, clearance, or two negative PCRs marked the recovered donors of Cohort 3. Acute-phase and convalescent COVID-19 samples originated in the United States, Italy and Spain. In each case, the material was cDNA or gDNA derived from T cells, B-cell-depleted T cells, or PBMCs.

Original processing methods: How many nucleated cells were present was estimated from reference gene primer amplification. Libraries were prepared by immunoSEQ multiplex PCR; TCRdb keeps only in-frame clonotypes and omits some of them. V, J and clone size are those of that table, while D and trimming were read from the DNA. The table has about 210,000 clones, over 75% seen once. Sample: PBMCs or T cells enriched from blood (not recorded which). This TCR came from a man under 40 in a cohort exposed to, infected with or recovered from COVID-19 (not recorded which).

The CDR3 coding sequence is TGTGCCAGCAGCTTACATCCGGGGGTATACAATGAGCAGTTCTTC. Protein: CASSLHPGVYNEQFF. V usage is TRBV7-9 and J usage is TRBJ2-1, with D perhaps matching TRBD2 (6 bases). Germline V gene sequence: CDR1 SEHNR, CDR2 FQNEAQ (reference sequence). This CDR3 region has 15 residues. V was trimmed by 2 bases and J by 4 bases, leaving 12 bases between them.